The rows below give T cell receptor beta chains drawn from one sample of a study of spatial heterogeneity in lung cancer. TCRdb independently ran MiXCR on the 5' RACE reads; one entry per CDR3 protein. Of about 38,000 distinct CDR3 sequences listed, 6.5% to 8.5% are singletons. The sequencing used PBMCs, collected at surgery. The source of these receptors is a male donor with early-stage non-small cell lung cancer. Both conserved end residues are part of each CDR3. D genes are given only for firm matches. Expanded clones are given a class, and other clones once, few, many or no size at all.

clone size,J gene,V gene,D gene,CDR3 protein,CDR3 DNA
many,TRBJ2-1,TRBV27,NA,CASSPTSYNEQFF,TGTGCCAGCTCCCCTACCTCCTACAATGAGCAGTTCTTC
NA,TRBJ2-1,TRBV27,TRBD2,CASSPPRLSGGHSYNEQFF,TGTGCCAGCAGCCCCCCGAGGCTTAGCGGGGGTCACTCCTACAATGAGCAGTTCTTC
NA,TRBJ2-1,TRBV20-1,NA,CSASGSGVSYNEQFF,TGCAGTGCTAGCGGTAGCGGAGTATCCTACAATGAGCAGTTCTTC
NA,TRBJ1-4,TRBV5-1,TRBD1,CASSWTGGSSNEKLFF,TGCGCCAGCAGCTGGACAGGAGGATCTTCTAATGAAAAACTGTTTTTT
many,TRBJ2-7,TRBV2,NA,CASSELLPTYEQYF,TGTGCCAGCAGTGAACTGTTACCAACCTACGAGCAGTACTTC
many,TRBJ2-3,TRBV7-9,NA,CASTRSTSTDTQYF,TGTGCCAGCACCCGATCGACTAGCACAGATACGCAGTATTTT
many,TRBJ2-2,TRBV7-3,NA,CASSSAQGTDTGELFF,TGTGCCAGCAGCTCTGCCCAGGGAACCGACACCGGGGAGCTGTTTTTT
NA,TRBJ1-1,TRBV7-9,NA,CASSLGGGDTEAFF,TGTGCCAGCAGCTTAGGAGGGGGGGACACTGAAGCTTTCTTT
many,TRBJ1-5,TRBV7-2,NA,CASSPQGYSNQPQHF,TGTGCCAGCAGCCCTCAGGGGTATAGCAATCAGCCCCAGCATTTT
NA,TRBJ2-7,TRBV14,NA,CASSPWPSKGEQYF,TGTGCCAGCAGCCCATGGCCCTCAAAGGGCGAGCAGTACTTC
many,TRBJ2-1,TRBV5-5,NA,CASSLRGVGNEQFF,TGTGCCAGCAGCTTGCGCGGGGTGGGCAATGAGCAGTTCTTC
many,TRBJ1-1,TRBV27,TRBD1,CASSSRQGLGTEAFF,TGTGCCAGCAGTTCAAGACAGGGCCTTGGCACTGAAGCTTTCTTT
many,TRBJ2-3,TRBV7-6,NA,CASSLDLRDTDTQYF,TGTGCCAGCAGCTTAGATTTGCGGGACACAGATACGCAGTATTTT
many,TRBJ2-5,TRBV12-3/TRBV12-4,TRBD2,CASSFESGTSGIQTQYF,TGTGCCAGCAGTTTCGAGTCCGGGACTAGCGGGATTCAGACCCAGTACTTC
few,TRBJ1-6,TRBV6-5,NA,CASSYGRGGTSPLHF,TGTGCCAGCAGTTACGGTAGAGGGGGTACTTCACCCCTCCACTTT
many,TRBJ2-2,TRBV7-9,NA,CASSFFRGRTGELFF,TGTGCCAGCAGCTTTTTTCGGGGGAGGACCGGGGAGCTGTTTTTT
many,TRBJ2-5,TRBV2,NA,CASKYREQETQYF,TGTGCCAGCAAGTACAGGGAACAAGAGACCCAGTACTTC
many,TRBJ2-5,TRBV9,NA,CASSVATHETQYF,TGTGCCAGCAGCGTAGCTACTCACGAGACCCAGTACTTC
many,TRBJ2-3,TRBV7-3,NA,CASSSDLSSTDTQYF,TGTGCCAGCAGCTCGGACCTGTCTAGCACAGATACGCAGTATTTT
many,TRBJ2-5,TRBV28,TRBD1,CASSSGQEETQYF,TGTGCCAGCAGTTCCGGACAGGAAGAGACCCAGTACTTC
NA,TRBJ2-5,TRBV7-2,NA,CASIRTVQETQYF,TGTGCCAGCATCCGGACAGTTCAAGAGACCCAGTACTTC
many,TRBJ1-5,TRBV6-5,NA,CASSYLGSSNQPQHF,TGTGCCAGCAGTTACCTGGGGAGCAGCAATCAGCCCCAGCATTTT
many,TRBJ1-4,TRBV6-5,TRBD1,CASSSGGSTNEKLFF,TGTGCCAGCAGTTCAGGGGGGTCAACTAATGAAAAACTGTTTTTT
many,TRBJ1-4,TRBV20-1,NA,CSAELGEKLFF,TGCAGTGCGGAGCTTGGGGAAAAACTGTTTTTT
many,TRBJ2-2,TRBV29-1,NA,CSVEETGELFF,TGCAGCGTTGAAGAGACCGGGGAGCTGTTTTTT
many,TRBJ1-1,TRBV7-2,NA,CASSLVLAGGAFF,TGTGCCAGCAGCTTAGTTCTAGCCGGGGGAGCTTTCTTT
many,TRBJ1-2,TRBV4-3,NA,CASSQGQGEGYTF,TGCGCCAGCAGCCAAGGCCAGGGCGAGGGCTACACCTTC
NA,TRBJ2-1,TRBV11-3,NA,CASSFGLRDGLQHLDEQFF,TGTGCCAGCAGCTTCGGACTCCGGGACGGCCTACAACACTTGGATGAGCAGTTCTTC
many,TRBJ1-1,TRBV6-5,NA,CASSYLLKGLNTEAFF,TGTGCCAGCAGTTACCTGCTAAAGGGCCTGAACACTGAAGCTTTCTTT
many,TRBJ2-7,TRBV6-5,TRBD1,CASSYSSGTGYEQYF,TGTGCCAGCAGTTACTCCTCTGGGACAGGGTACGAGCAGTACTTC
many,TRBJ2-1,TRBV7-7,NA,CASSLGSRNEQFF,TGTGCTAGCAGCTTAGGAAGTCGGAATGAGCAGTTCTTC
many,TRBJ2-3,TRBV3-1,NA,CASSQDGRGRADTQYF,TGTGCCAGCAGCCAAGATGGCAGGGGAAGGGCAGATACGCAGTATTTT
many,TRBJ1-1,TRBV6-2/TRBV6-3,NA,CAIRRVNTEAFF,TGTGCCATCCGGCGGGTGAACACTGAAGCTTTCTTT
few,TRBJ2-1,TRBV9,NA,CASSVAGQPYNEQFF,TGTGCCAGCAGCGTAGCTGGACAGCCCTACAATGAGCAGTTCTTC
many,TRBJ2-2,TRBV29-1,TRBD2,CSVTSTGRETGELFF,TGCAGCGTCACCTCAACCGGGAGGGAAACCGGGGAGCTGTTTTTT
many,TRBJ1-5,TRBV5-1,NA,CASSQGGTNSNQPQHF,TGCGCCAGCAGCCAGGGAGGGACAAATAGCAATCAGCCCCAGCATTTT
many,TRBJ2-1,TRBV7-3,NA,CASSLLGQGTNEQFF,TGTGCCAGCAGCTTATTAGGCCAGGGGACGAATGAGCAGTTCTTC
few,TRBJ2-2,TRBV12-3/TRBV12-4,TRBD2,CASSNERDIGELFF,TGTGCCAGCAGTAACGAGCGGGATATCGGGGAGCTGTTTTTT
many,TRBJ2-1,TRBV6-1,TRBD2,CASSEARLAGNEQFF,TGTGCCAGCAGTGAAGCGCGGCTAGCGGGAAATGAGCAGTTCTTC
few,TRBJ2-5,TRBV19,TRBD1,CATETGVGTQYF,TGTGCCACCGAGACAGGGGTAGGGACCCAGTACTTC
NA,TRBJ1-2,TRBV20-1,TRBD1,CSAQNRGGYTF,TGCAGTGCTCAGAACAGGGGCGGCTACACCTTC
NA,TRBJ2-7,TRBV18,NA,CASSHTGTDLYEQYF,TGTGCCAGCTCACATACCGGGACCGACCTCTACGAGCAGTACTTC
many,TRBJ1-2,TRBV2,NA,CASEFDAGKGYGYTF,TGTGCCAGCGAGTTTGATGCAGGGAAGGGATATGGCTACACCTTC
NA,TRBJ2-3,TRBV9,TRBD2,CASSPRGLAGAGGWADTQYF,TGTGCCAGCAGCCCCCGGGGACTAGCGGGGGCCGGGGGCTGGGCAGATACGCAGTATTTT
many,TRBJ1-5,TRBV7-9,NA,CASSQGLGSNQPQHF,TGTGCCAGCAGCCAGGGTTTAGGGAGCAATCAGCCCCAGCATTTT
NA,TRBJ2-1,TRBV29-1,TRBD2,CSVWGRLAGGNEQFF,TGCAGCGTTTGGGGCCGACTAGCGGGAGGCAATGAGCAGTTCTTC
many,TRBJ2-3,TRBV3-1,NA,CASSPLRRDTQYF,TGTGCCAGCAGCCCCCTCCGCCGAGATACGCAGTATTTT
NA,TRBJ1-6,TRBV27,TRBD1,CASSLSRDRGSSYNSPLHF,TGTGCCAGCAGTTTATCGCGGGACAGGGGAAGTTCCTATAATTCACCCCTCCACTTT
many,TRBJ1-1,TRBV7-2,TRBD1,CASSQGGTGTREAFF,TGTGCCAGCAGCCAAGGGGGGACAGGAACCCGAGAAGCTTTCTTT
NA,TRBJ2-1,TRBV7-3,NA,CASSPDPVQGNEQFF,TGTGCCAGCAGCCCAGACCCTGTCCAAGGGAATGAGCAGTTCTTC
few,TRBJ2-7,TRBV27,NA,CASSLSPVSYEQYF,TGTGCCAGCAGTTTATCGCCGGTTAGTTACGAGCAGTACTTC
NA,TRBJ2-3,TRBV11-3,NA,CASSQPAKHTDTQYF,TGTGCCAGCAGCCAACCTGCGAAGCACACAGATACGCAGTATTTT
many,TRBJ1-5,TRBV9,NA,CASSVDLSNQPQHF,TGTGCCAGCAGCGTAGACCTTAGCAATCAGCCCCAGCATTTT